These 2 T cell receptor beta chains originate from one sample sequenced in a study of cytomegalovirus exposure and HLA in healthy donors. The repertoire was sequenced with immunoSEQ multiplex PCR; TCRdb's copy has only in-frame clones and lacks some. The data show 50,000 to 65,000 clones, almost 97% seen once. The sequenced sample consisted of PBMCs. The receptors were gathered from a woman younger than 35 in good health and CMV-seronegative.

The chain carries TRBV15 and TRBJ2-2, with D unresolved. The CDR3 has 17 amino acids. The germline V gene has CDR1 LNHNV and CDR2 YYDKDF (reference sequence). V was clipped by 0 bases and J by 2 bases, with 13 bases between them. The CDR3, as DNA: TGTGCCACCAGCAGAGATTACCAGTCGTCTAACACCGGGGAGCTGTTTTTT. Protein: CATSRDYQSSNTGELFF.

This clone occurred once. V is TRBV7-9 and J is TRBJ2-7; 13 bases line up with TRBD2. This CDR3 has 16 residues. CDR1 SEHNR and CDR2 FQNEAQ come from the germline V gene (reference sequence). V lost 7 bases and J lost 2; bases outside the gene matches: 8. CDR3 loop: CASNQAGLAGPYEQYF. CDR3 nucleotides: TGTGCCAGCAACCAGGCGGGACTAGCGGGACCCTACGAGCAGTACTTC.